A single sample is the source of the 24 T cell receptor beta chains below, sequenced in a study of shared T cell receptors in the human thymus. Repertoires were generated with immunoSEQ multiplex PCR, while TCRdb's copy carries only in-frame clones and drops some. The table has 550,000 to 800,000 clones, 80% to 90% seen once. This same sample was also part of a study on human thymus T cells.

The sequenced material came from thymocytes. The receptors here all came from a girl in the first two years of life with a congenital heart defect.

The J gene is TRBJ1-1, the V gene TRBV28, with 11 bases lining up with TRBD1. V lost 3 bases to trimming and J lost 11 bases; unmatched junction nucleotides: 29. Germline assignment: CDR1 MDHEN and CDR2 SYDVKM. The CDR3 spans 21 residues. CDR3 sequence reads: CASSLSIPLTRDRGVHSNAFF. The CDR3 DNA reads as TGTGCCAGCAGTTTGTCCATCCCTCTAACCCGGGACAGGGGGGTTCATAGTAATGCTTTCTTT.

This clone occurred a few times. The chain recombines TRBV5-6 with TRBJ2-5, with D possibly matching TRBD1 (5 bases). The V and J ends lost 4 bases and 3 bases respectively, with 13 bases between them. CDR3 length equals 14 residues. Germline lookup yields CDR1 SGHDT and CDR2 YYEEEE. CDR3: CASSLGRLKETQYF. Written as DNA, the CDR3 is TGTGCCAGCAGCCTGGGGCGGTTAAAAGAGACCCAGTACTTC.

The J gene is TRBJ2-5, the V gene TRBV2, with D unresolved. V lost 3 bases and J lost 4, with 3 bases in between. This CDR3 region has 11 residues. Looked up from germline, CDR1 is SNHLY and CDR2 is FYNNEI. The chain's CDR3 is CASSDRETQYF. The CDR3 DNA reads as TGTGCCAGCAGTGACAGAGAGACCCAGTACTTC.

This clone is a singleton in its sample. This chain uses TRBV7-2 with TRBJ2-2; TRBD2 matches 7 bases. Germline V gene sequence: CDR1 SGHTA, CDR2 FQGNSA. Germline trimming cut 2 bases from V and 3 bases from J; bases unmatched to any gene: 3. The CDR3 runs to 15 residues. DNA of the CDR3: TGTGCCAGCAGCTTAAGCGGGGCTGACACCGGGGAGCTGTTTTTT. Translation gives CASSLSGADTGELFF.

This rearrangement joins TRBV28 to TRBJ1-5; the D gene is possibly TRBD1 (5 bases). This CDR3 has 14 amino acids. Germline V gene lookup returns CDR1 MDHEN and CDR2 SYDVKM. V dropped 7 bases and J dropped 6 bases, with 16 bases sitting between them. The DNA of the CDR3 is TGTGCCAGCAACACTGGGGGGGGTGGTCAGCCCCAGCATTTT. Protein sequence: CASNTGGGGQPQHF.

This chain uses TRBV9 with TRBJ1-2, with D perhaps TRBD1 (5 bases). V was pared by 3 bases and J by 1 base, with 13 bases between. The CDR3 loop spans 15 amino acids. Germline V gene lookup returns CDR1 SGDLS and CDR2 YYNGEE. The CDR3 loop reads CASSAPGLHNYGYTF. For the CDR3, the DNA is TGTGCCAGCAGCGCACCGGGACTTCATAACTATGGCTACACCTTC. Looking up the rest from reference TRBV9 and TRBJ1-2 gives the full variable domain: DSGVTQTPKHLITATGQRVTLRCSPRSGDLSVYWYQQSLDQGLQFLIQYYNGEERAKGNILERFSAQQFPDLHSELNLSSLELGDSALYFCASSAPGLHNYGYTFGSGTRLTVV.

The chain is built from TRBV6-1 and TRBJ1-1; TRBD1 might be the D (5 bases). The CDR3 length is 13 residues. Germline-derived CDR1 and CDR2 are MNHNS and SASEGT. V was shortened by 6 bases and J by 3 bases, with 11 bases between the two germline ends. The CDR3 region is CASRPDTYTEAFF. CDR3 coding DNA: TGTGCCAGCAGGCCGGACACCTACACTGAAGCTTTCTTT.

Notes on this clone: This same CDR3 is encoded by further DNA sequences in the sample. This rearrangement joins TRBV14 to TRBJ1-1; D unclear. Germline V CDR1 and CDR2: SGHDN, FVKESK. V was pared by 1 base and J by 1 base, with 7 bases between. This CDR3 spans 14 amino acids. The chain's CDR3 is CASSQGGRNTEAFF. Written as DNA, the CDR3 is TGTGCCAGCAGCCAAGGAGGCAGGAACACTGAAGCTTTCTTT.

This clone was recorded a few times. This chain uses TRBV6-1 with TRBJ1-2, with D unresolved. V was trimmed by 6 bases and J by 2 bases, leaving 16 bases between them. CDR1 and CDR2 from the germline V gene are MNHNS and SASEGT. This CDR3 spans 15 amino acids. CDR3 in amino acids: CASRWEGGENYGYTF. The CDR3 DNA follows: TGTGCCAGCAGGTGGGAGGGTGGGGAGAACTATGGCTACACCTTC.

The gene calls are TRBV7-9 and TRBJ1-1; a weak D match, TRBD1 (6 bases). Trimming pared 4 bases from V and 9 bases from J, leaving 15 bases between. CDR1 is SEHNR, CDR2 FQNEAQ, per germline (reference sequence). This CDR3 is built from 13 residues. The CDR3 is CASSSIPGTKAFF. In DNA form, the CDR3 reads TGTGCCAGCAGCTCAATACCAGGGACAAAAGCTTTCTTT.

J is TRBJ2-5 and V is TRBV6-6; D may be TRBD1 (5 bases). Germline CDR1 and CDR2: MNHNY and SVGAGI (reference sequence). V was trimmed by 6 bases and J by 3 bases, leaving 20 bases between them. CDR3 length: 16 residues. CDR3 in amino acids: CASSSRLRTNEETQYF. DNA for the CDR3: TGTGCCAGCAGCTCGCGATTACGGACAAATGAAGAGACCCAGTACTTC.

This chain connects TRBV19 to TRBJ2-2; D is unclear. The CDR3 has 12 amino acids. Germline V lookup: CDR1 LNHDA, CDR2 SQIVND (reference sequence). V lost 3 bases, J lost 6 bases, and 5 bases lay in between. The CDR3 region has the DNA TGTGCCAGTAGTATCAACTCCGGGGAGCTGTTTTTT. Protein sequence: CASSINSGELFF.

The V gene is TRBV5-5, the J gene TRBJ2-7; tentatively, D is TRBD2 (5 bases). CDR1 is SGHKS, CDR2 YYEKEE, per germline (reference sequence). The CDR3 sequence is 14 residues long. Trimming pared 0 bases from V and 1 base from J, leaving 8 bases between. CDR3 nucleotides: TGTGCCAGCAGCTTGGCTGCGGGTTCCTACGAGCAGTACTTC. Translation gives CASSLAAGSYEQYF.

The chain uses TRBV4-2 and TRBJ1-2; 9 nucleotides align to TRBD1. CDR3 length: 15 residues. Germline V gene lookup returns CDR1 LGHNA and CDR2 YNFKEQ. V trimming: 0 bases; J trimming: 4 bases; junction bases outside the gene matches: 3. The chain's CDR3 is CASSQDDRGFYGYTF. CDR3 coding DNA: TGTGCCAGCAGCCAAGATGACAGGGGGTTCTATGGCTACACCTTC.

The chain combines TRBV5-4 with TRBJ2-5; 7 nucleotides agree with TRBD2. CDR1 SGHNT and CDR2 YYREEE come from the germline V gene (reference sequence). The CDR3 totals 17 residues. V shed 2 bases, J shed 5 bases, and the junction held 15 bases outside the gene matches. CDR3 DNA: TGTGCCAGCAGCTTCCCTAGAGTAGGCGGGAGTATGGAGACCCAGTACTTC. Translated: CASSFPRVGGSMETQYF.

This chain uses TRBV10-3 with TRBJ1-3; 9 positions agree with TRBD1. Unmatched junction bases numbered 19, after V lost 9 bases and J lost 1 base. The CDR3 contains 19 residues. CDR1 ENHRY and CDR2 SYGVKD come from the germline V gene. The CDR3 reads CAITHYHPGQGGSGNTIYF. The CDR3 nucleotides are TGTGCCATTACCCATTACCACCCGGGACAGGGAGGTTCTGGAAACACCATATATTTT.

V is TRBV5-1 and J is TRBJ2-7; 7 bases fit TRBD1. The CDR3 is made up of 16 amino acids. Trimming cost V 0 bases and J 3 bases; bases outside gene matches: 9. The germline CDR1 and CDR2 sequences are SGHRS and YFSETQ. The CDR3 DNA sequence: TGCGCCAGCAGCTTGGCCTTAGACAGGGTAAACTACGAGCAGTACTTC. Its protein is CASSLALDRVNYEQYF.

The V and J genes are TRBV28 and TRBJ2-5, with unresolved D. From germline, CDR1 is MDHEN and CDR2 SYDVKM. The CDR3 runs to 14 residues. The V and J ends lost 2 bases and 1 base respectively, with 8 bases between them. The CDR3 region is CASSLGHLQETQYF. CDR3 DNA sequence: TGTGCCAGCAGTTTAGGGCATCTCCAAGAGACCCAGTACTTC. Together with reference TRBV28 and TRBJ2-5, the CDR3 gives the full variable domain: DVKVTQSSRYLVKRTGEKVFLECVQDMDHENMFWYRQDPGLGLRLIYFSYDVKMKEKGDIPEGYSVSREKKERFSLILESASTNQTSMYLCASSLGHLQETQYFGPGTRLLVL.

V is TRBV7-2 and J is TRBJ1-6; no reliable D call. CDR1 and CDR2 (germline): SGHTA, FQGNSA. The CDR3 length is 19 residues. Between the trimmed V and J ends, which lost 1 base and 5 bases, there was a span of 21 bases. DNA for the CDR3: TGTGCCAGCAGCTTAGACGATCGGGGTCTGGTAGCGAATAATTCACCCCTCCACTTT. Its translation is CASSLDDRGLVANNSPLHF.

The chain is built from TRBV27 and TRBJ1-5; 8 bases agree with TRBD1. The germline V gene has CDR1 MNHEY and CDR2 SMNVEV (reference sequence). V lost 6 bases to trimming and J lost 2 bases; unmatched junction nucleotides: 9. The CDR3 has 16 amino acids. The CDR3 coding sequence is TGTGCCAGCAGCTACCAGGGGGCGGCTGGCAATCAGCCCCAGCATTTT. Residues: CASSYQGAAGNQPQHF.

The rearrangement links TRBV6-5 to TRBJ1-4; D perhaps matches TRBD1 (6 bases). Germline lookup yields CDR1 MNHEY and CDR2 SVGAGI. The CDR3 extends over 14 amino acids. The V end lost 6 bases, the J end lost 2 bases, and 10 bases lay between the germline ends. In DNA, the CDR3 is TGTGCCAGCAGAACGAGGGGGACTAATGAAAAACTGTTTTTT. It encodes CASRTRGTNEKLFF.

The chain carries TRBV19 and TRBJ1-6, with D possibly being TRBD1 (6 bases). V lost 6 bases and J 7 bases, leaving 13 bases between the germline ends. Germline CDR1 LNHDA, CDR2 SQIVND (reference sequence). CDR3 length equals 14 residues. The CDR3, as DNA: TGTGCCAGTAGGGTGCAGGGGTGGAATTCACCCCTCCACTTT. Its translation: CASRVQGWNSPLHF. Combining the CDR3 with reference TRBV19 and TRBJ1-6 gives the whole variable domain DGGITQSPKYLFRKEGQNVTLSCEQNLNHDAMYWYRQDPGQGLRLIYYSQIVNDFQKGDIAEGYSVSREKKESFPLTVTSAQKNPTAFYLCASRVQGWNSPLHFGNGTRLTVT.

CDR3 coding DNA: TGTGCCAGCTTGCCCCCACAACAGGGGGCAATTTACACTGAAGCTTTCTTT. Amino acid sequence: CASLPPQQGAIYTEAFF. The chain combines TRBV7-4 with TRBJ1-1, with 9 bases matching TRBD1. Germline CDR1 and CDR2: SGHVT and SQSDAQ. J was trimmed by 3 bases and V by 8 bases; bases with no gene match: 16. The CDR3 extends over 17 amino acids. The full variable domain, in which reference TRBV7-4 and TRBJ1-1 provide the parts outside the CDR3, is GAGVSQSPRYKVAKRGRDVALRCDSISGHVTLYWYRQTLGQGSEVLTYSQSDAQRDKSGRPSGRFSAERPERSVSTLKIQRTEQGDSAVYLCASLPPQQGAIYTEAFFGQGTRLTVV.

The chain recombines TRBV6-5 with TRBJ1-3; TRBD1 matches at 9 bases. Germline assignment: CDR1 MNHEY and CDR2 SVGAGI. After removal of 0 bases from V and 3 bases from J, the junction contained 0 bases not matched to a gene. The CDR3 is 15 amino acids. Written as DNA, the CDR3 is TGTGCCAGCAGTTACTCGGGACAGGGTGGAAACACCATATATTTT. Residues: CASSYSGQGGNTIYF.